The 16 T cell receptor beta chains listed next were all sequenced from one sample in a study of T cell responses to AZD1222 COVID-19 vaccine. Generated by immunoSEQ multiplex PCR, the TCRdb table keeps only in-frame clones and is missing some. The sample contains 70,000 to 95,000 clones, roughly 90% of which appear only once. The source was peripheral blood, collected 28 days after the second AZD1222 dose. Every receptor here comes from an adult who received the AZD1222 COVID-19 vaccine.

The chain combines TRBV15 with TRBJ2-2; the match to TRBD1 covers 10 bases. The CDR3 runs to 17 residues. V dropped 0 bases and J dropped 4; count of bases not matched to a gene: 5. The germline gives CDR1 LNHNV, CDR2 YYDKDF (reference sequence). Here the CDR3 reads CATSRDAGQGFTGELFF. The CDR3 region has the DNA TGTGCCACCAGCAGAGATGCGGGACAGGGGTTCACCGGGGAGCTGTTTTTT. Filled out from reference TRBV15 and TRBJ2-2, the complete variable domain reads DAMVIQNPRYQVTQFGKPVTLSCSQTLNHNVMYWYQQKSSQAPKLLFHYYDKDFNNEADTPDNFQSRRPNTSFCFLDIRSPGLGDTAMYLCATSRDAGQGFTGELFFGEGSRLTVL.

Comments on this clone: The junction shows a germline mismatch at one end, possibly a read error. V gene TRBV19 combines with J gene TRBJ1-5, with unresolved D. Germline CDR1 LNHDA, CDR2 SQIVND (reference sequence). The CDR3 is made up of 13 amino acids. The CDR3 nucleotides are TGTGCCAGTACTATATATAGCAATCAGCCCCAGCATTTT. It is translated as CASTIYSNQPQHF.

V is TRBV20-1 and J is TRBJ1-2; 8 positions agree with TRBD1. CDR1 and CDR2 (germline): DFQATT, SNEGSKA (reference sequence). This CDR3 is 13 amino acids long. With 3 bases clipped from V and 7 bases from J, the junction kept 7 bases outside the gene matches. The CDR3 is CSASLQGASGYTF. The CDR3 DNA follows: TGCAGTGCTAGTCTTCAGGGGGCAAGTGGCTACACCTTC.

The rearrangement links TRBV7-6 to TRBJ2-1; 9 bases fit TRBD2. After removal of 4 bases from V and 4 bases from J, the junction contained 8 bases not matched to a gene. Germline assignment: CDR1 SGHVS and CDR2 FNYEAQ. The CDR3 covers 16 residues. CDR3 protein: CASSSSSGSLYNEQFF. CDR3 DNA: TGTGCCAGCAGCTCCAGTAGCGGGAGTCTGTACAATGAGCAGTTCTTC.

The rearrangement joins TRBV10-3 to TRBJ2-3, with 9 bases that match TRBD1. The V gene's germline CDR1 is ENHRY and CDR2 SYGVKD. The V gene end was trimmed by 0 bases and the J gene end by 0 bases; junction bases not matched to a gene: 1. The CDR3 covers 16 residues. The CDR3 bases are TGTGCCATCAGTGAGTCGACAGGGGGGAGCACAGATACGCAGTATTTT. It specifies CAISESTGGSTDTQYF.

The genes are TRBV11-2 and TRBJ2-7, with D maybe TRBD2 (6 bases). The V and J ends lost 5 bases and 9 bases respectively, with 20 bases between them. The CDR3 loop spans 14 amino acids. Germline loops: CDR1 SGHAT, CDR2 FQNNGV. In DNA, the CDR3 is TGTGCCAGCAGCGGGGACGGCCTCTCCGGGGGGCAGTACTTC. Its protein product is CASSGDGLSGGQYF.

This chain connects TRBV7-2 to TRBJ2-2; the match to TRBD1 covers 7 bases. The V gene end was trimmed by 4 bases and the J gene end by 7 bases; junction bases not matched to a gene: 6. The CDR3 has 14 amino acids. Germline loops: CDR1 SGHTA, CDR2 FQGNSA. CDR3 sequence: CASSSFRQGGELFF. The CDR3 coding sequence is TGTGCCAGCAGCTCCTTCCGACAGGGCGGGGAGCTGTTTTTT.

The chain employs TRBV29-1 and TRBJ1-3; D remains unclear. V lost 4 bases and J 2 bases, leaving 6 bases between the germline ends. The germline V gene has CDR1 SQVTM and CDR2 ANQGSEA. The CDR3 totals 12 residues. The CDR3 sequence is CSVVSPGNTIYF. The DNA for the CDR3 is TGCAGCGTTGTTTCCCCTGGAAACACCATATATTTT. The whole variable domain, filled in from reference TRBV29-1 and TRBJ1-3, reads SAVISQKPSRDICQRGTSLTIQCQVDSQVTMMFWYRQQPGQSLTLIATANQGSEATYESGFVIDKFPISRPNLTFSTLTVSNMSPEDSSIYLCSVVSPGNTIYFGEGSWLTVV.

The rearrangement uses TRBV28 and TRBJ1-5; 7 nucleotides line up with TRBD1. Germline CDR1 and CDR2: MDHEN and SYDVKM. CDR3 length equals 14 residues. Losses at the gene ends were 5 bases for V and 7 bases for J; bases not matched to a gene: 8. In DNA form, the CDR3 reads TGTGCCAGCAGTGATAACAGGGGAGGCCAGCCCCAGCATTTT. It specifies CASSDNRGGQPQHF.

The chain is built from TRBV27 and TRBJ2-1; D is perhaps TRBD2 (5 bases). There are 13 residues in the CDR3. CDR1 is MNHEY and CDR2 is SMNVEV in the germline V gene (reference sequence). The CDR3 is CAARAESHGEQFF. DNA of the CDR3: TGTGCGGCGCGGGCAGAGTCACATGGTGAGCAGTTCTTC.

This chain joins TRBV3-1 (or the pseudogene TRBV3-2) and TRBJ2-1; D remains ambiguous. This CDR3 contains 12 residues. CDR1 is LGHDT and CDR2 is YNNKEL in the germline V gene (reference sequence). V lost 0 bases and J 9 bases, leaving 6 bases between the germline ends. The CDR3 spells CASSQDIGEQFF. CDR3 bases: TGTGCCAGCAGCCAAGATATAGGTGAGCAGTTCTTC.

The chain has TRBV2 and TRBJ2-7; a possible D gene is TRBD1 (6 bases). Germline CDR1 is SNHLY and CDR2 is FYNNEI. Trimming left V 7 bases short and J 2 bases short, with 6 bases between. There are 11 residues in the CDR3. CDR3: CASTGAYEQYF. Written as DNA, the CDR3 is TGTGCCAGCACAGGGGCCTACGAGCAGTACTTC. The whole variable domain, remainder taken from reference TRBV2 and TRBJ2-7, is EPEVTQTPSHQVTQMGQEVILRCVPISNHLYFYWYRQILGQKVEFLVSFYNNEISEKSEIFDDQFSVERPDGSNFTLKIRSTKLEDSAMYFCASTGAYEQYFGPGTRLTVT.

In nucleotides, the CDR3 is TGTGCCAGCAGTGAAAGACCGAACCTATATTATGGCTACACCTTC. Protein: CASSERPNLYYGYTF. The gene calls are TRBV2 and TRBJ1-2; D gene unclear. Trimming took off 2 bases at V and 5 bases at J, with 15 bases between the two ends. The CDR3 spans 15 residues. The V gene's germline CDR1 is SNHLY and CDR2 FYNNEI. Variable domain in full (rest from reference TRBV2 and TRBJ1-2): EPEVTQTPSHQVTQMGQEVILRCVPISNHLYFYWYRQILGQKVEFLVSFYNNEISEKSEIFDDQFSVERPDGSNFTLKIRSTKLEDSAMYFCASSERPNLYYGYTFGSGTRLTVV.

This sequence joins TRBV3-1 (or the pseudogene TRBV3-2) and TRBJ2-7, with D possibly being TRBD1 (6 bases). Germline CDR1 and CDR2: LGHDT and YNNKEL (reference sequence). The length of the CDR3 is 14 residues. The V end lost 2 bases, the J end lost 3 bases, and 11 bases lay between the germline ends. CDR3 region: CASSQYGQFYEQYF. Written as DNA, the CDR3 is TGTGCCAGCAGCCAATACGGACAGTTCTACGAGCAGTACTTC.

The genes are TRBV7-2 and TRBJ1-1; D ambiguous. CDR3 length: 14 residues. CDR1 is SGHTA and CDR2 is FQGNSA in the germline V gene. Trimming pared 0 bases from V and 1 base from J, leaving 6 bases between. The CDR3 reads CASSLAFPNTEAFF. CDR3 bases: TGTGCCAGCAGCTTAGCGTTCCCGAACACTGAAGCTTTCTTT.

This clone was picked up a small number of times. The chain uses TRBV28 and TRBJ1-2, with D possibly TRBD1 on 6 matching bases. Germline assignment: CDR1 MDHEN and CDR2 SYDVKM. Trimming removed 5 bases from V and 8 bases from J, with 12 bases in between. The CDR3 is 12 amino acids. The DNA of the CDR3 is TGTGCCAGCAGTAACACAGGGAACGGCTACACCTTC. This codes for CASSNTGNGYTF.